The 19 T cell receptor beta chains below come from one sample, sequenced in a study of T cell responses to AZD1222 COVID-19 vaccine (dated by TCRdb to about 2021). The sample's time point label is to be understood as: about 28 days (+/-7) after the second vaccine dose. To prepare the library, the immunoSEQ multiplex PCR assay was applied. The table comes from immuneACCESS by way of TCRdb, which keeps in-frame sequences with V and J called. Part of the clones is missing from these tables; in studies checked, under half for an unresolved V gene and the rest for unknown reasons. Present in this sample are 100,000 to 130,000 clones, 80% to 95% of which were seen just once. Of the sample, less than 7.5% is held by the ten largest clones. The sample here was peripheral blood, taken 28 days after the second AZD1222 dose. All receptors come from an adult who received the AZD1222 COVID-19 vaccine.

The V call is TRBV7-2, the J call TRBJ2-5; D may match TRBD1 or TRBD2 (5 bases each). CDR3 length: 15 residues. Germline values: CDR1 SGHTA, CDR2 FQGNSA. V was shortened by 3 bases and J by 5 bases, with 16 bases between the two germline ends. The CDR3 here is CASSFKVGAAETQYF. The DNA of the CDR3 is TGTGCCAGCAGCTTTAAGGTCGGGGCGGCGGAGACCCAGTACTTC.

The rearrangement links TRBV2 to TRBJ2-3; D might be TRBD2 (6 bases). CDR3 length: 14 amino acids. Deletions cut 6 bases from V and 1 base from J, with 11 bases between. Germline lookup yields CDR1 SNHLY and CDR2 FYNNEI. Here the CDR3 reads CASRIPGGTDTQYF. The CDR3 nucleotides are TGTGCCAGCAGGATACCGGGGGGCACAGATACGCAGTATTTT.

The genes are TRBV4-1 and TRBJ1-2, with D possibly TRBD1 on 6 matching bases. From germline, CDR1 is MGHRA and CDR2 YSYEKL. The CDR3 covers 14 residues. V was shortened by 4 bases and J by 0 bases, with 9 bases between the two germline ends. Written as DNA, the CDR3 is TGCGCCAGCAGCCCGGACAGTTCTAACTATGGCTACACCTTC. Translated: CASSPDSSNYGYTF.

The V and J genes are TRBV7-9 and TRBJ1-5; no clear D. V lost 0 bases and J 0 bases, leaving 9 bases between the germline ends. The CDR3 extends over 16 amino acids. Germline values: CDR1 SEHNR, CDR2 FQNEAQ (reference sequence). CDR3 residues: CASSLARHYSNQPQHF. Here the CDR3 DNA reads TGTGCCAGCAGCTTAGCCCGGCATTATAGCAATCAGCCCCAGCATTTT.

The chain links TRBV5-6 to TRBJ2-7; D gene unclear. This CDR3 is built from 14 residues. V was clipped by 4 bases and J by 0 bases, with 11 bases between them. In germline, CDR1 is SGHDT, CDR2 YYEEEE. The CDR3 DNA reads as TGTGCCAGCAGCCCTTGGACGGACTCCTACGAGCAGTACTTC. Translation gives CASSPWTDSYEQYF.

The chain has TRBV25-1 and TRBJ1-2; D call uncertain. CDR3 length: 14 residues. V lost 0 bases and J 4 bases, leaving 9 bases between the germline ends. Germline values: CDR1 MGHDK, CDR2 SYGVNS. CDR3 sequence reads: CASSEYGVSYGYTF. DNA of the CDR3: TGTGCCAGCAGTGAATACGGGGTGAGCTATGGCTACACCTTC.

The chain uses TRBV4-2 and TRBJ1-5, with a possible D match to TRBD1 (6 bases). This CDR3 has 15 amino acids. Germline CDR1 and CDR2: LGHNA and YNFKEQ. Trimming took off 0 bases at V and 7 bases at J, with 13 bases between the two ends. The CDR3 sequence: CASSQDWGQGQPQHF. CDR3 DNA sequence: TGTGCCAGCAGCCAAGATTGGGGGCAGGGGCAGCCCCAGCATTTT.

The chain couples TRBV5-1 to TRBJ2-5; 10 nucleotides line up with TRBD2. This CDR3 comprises 15 residues. Germline V gene sequence: CDR1 SGHRS, CDR2 YFSETQ. V dropped 2 bases and J dropped 3; count of bases not matched to a gene: 4. The CDR3 nucleotides read TGCGCCAGCAGCTTAAGCGGGGGGGCGGAAGAGACCCAGTACTTC. Protein sequence: CASSLSGGAEETQYF.

The gene calls are TRBV5-6 and TRBJ2-3, with D unclear. V lost 1 base to trimming and J lost 5 bases, with 2 bases between them. The CDR3 has 11 amino acids. Germline CDR1 is SGHDT and CDR2 is YYEEEE. Written as DNA, the CDR3 is TGTGCCAGCAGCTTGCGAGATACGCAGTATTTT. Protein sequence: CASSLRDTQYF. The whole variable domain, filled in from reference TRBV5-6 and TRBJ2-3, reads DAGVTQSPTHLIKTRGQQVTLRCSPKSGHDTVSWYQQALGQGPQFIFQYYEEEERQRGNFPDRFSGHQFPNYSSELNVNALLLGDSALYLCASSLRDTQYFGPGTRLTVL.

The gene calls are TRBV19 and TRBJ2-2, with D unresolved. Germline V lookup: CDR1 LNHDA, CDR2 SQIVND (reference sequence). Trimming took off 6 bases at V and 8 bases at J, with 10 bases between the two ends. The CDR3 runs 12 residues. CDR3: CASRTKPGELFF. The CDR3 DNA is TGTGCCAGTAGGACGAAACCAGGGGAGCTGTTTTTT.

V gene TRBV9 combines with J gene TRBJ1-2; no clear D gene. V dropped 0 bases and J dropped 0 bases, with 9 bases sitting between them. The CDR3 covers 15 residues. CDR1 and CDR2 (germline): SGDLS, YYNGEE. The CDR3 DNA reads TGTGCCAGCAGCGTAGAGGGAAGGGCTAACTATGGCTACACCTTC. Its protein product is CASSVEGRANYGYTF.

The chain links TRBV19 to TRBJ1-4; 9 nucleotides agree with TRBD1. From germline, CDR1 is LNHDA and CDR2 SQIVND (reference sequence). This CDR3 region has 15 residues. Losses at the gene ends were 5 bases for V and 7 bases for J; bases not matched to a gene: 8. CDR3 protein: CASSANRGHFEKLFF. The CDR3 nucleotides read TGTGCCAGTAGTGCAAACAGGGGGCATTTTGAAAAACTGTTTTTT.

The chain links TRBV5-1 to TRBJ2-2; D is perhaps TRBD1 or TRBD2 (7 bases each). The V gene's germline CDR1 is SGHRS and CDR2 YFSETQ. The CDR3 extends over 16 amino acids. V dropped 4 bases and J dropped 4 bases, with 17 bases sitting between them. The CDR3 DNA is TGCGCCAGCAGCCCAACTGACAGGGAGGGCACCGGGGAGCTGTTTTTT. Its protein product is CASSPTDREGTGELFF. The whole variable domain, filled in from reference TRBV5-1 and TRBJ2-2, reads KAGVTQTPRYLIKTRGQQVTLSCSPISGHRSVSWYQQTPGQGLQFLFEYFSETQRNKGNFPGRFSGRQFSNSRSEMNVSTLELGDSALYLCASSPTDREGTGELFFGEGSRLTVL.

V and J are TRBV5-6 and TRBJ2-1, with 8 bases that match TRBD1. CDR3 length equals 15 residues. CDR1 and CDR2 from the germline V gene are SGHDT and YYEEEE. The junction had 11 bases not matched to a gene; V was cut back by 5 bases and J by 7 bases. This CDR3 is CASSFGQGHGNEQFF. The CDR3 DNA follows: TGTGCCAGCAGTTTCGGACAGGGCCATGGGAATGAGCAGTTCTTC.

V is TRBV28 and J is TRBJ2-3; TRBD1 is a possible D gene (5 bases). The CDR3 loop spans 13 amino acids. V shed 2 bases and J shed 5 bases, with 8 bases lying between them. Per germline, CDR1 MDHEN and CDR2 SYDVKM. In DNA, the CDR3 is TGTGCCAGCAGTTTACAGGGTAGAGATACGCAGTATTTT. Its protein is CASSLQGRDTQYF.

The sample holds one count of this clone. The chain carries TRBV30 and TRBJ2-6; D may be TRBD2 (6 bases). CDR1 GTSNPN and CDR2 SVGIG come from the germline V gene (reference sequence). V was cut by 4 bases and J by 0 bases, with 22 bases left in between. This CDR3 region has 19 residues. DNA of the CDR3: TGTGCCTGGACCACGGGCGGGGCCCGGGGCCGCTCTGGGGCCAACGTCCTGACTTTC. Translation: CAWTTGGARGRSGANVLTF.

The chain joins TRBV6-2 or TRBV6-3 to TRBJ2-7; D is perhaps TRBD2 (7 bases). V was trimmed by 4 bases and J by 4 bases, leaving 17 bases between them. There are 15 residues in the CDR3. CDR1 and CDR2 from the germline V gene are MNHEY and SVGEGT. The CDR3 loop is CASSSPLRGLYEQYF. CDR3 sequence (DNA): TGTGCCAGCAGTTCCCCTCTGCGGGGGCTTTACGAGCAGTACTTC.

CDR3 sequence reads: CASSRFSTDTQYF. As DNA, the CDR3 is TGTGCCAGTAGCAGATTTAGCACAGATACGCAGTATTTT. The chain is built from TRBV9 and TRBJ2-3; D call uncertain. Germline CDR1 is SGDLS and CDR2 is YYNGEE. The CDR3 is 13 residues long. V was pared by 8 bases and J by 0 bases, with 10 bases between.

This chain connects TRBV19 to TRBJ1-3, with D tentatively TRBD1 (6 bases). The germline V gene encodes CDR1 LNHDA and CDR2 SQIVND (reference sequence). The CDR3 contains 16 residues. Deletions cut 4 bases from V and 0 bases from J, with 13 bases between. The CDR3 DNA sequence: TGTGCCAGTAGTAGGGACACCGGTTACTCTGGAAACACCATATATTTT. It translates to CASSRDTGYSGNTIYF.